This passage covers 4 T cell receptor beta chains from one sample sequenced in a study of T cell responses to AZD1222 COVID-19 vaccine. The table came from immunoSEQ multiplex PCR; TCRdb's copy has only in-frame clones and leaves some out. The table shows around 130,000 clones, with 86% occurring only once. Sequencing used peripheral blood, obtained on day 0 of AZD1222 vaccination. Source of these receptors: an adult in good health.

The V gene is TRBV9, the J gene TRBJ2-1, with 8 bases fitting TRBD2. CDR1 is SGDLS and CDR2 is YYNGEE in the germline V gene. With V trimmed by 0 bases and J by 3 bases, 2 bases remained unmatched. The CDR3 extends over 15 amino acids. CDR3 sequence reads: CASSVDGTSYNEQFF. CDR3 nucleotides: TGTGCCAGCAGCGTAGACGGGACTAGCTACAATGAGCAGTTCTTC.

This clone was counted only a few times. The V call is TRBV2, the J call TRBJ2-7; D gene uncertain. The ends were cut back, 5 bases at V and 6 bases at J, with 11 bases in the middle. The V gene's germline CDR1 is SNHLY and CDR2 FYNNEI. This CDR3 region has 12 residues. This chain's CDR3 is CASSNPGLEQYF. CDR3 DNA: TGTGCCAGCAGTAATCCGGGCCTCGAGCAGTACTTC.

This chain connects TRBV27 to TRBJ2-1; D remains ambiguous. Per the germline V gene, CDR1 is MNHEY and CDR2 is SMNVEV (reference sequence). The V end was cut by 8 bases, the J end by 0 bases, with 11 bases between. The CDR3 runs to 14 residues. Here the CDR3 DNA reads TGTGCCAGCTCCGACTTAAGCTCCTACAATGAGCAGTTCTTC. It codes for CASSDLSSYNEQFF.

The chain employs TRBV11-2 and TRBJ2-7; 11 positions match TRBD2. The V gene's germline CDR1 is SGHAT and CDR2 FQNNGV. The CDR3 sequence is 15 residues long. Germline trimming cut 3 bases from V and 3 bases from J; bases unmatched to any gene: 4. The CDR3: CASSFLAGGHYEQYF. The CDR3 nucleotides read TGTGCCAGCAGCTTTCTAGCGGGAGGCCACTACGAGCAGTACTTC.